This TCR beta chain was retrieved from a study of response to subunit inactivated influenza vaccine. TCRdb called the RT-PCR reads again in MiXCR, with one record for every CDR3 protein. Of around 760,000 distinct CDR3 sequences in the sample, 14% are singletons; the top ten hold less than 9%. Study-level findings and limits: Researchers suggested that each seasonal influenza vaccination recruits few new T cells.

About this clonotype itself: What it recognizes is unknown. A read error may account for a junction end that differs from germline.

The TCR originated in a man over 45 who received an inactivated influenza vaccine. Material: PBMCs from blood, obtained 14 days before vaccination.

CDR3 bases: TGTGCCAGCAGTTGGGGCTACGAGCAGCACTTC. Protein: CASSWGYEQHF. This chain joins TRBV28 and TRBJ2-7; a possible D gene is TRBD1 (5 bases). There are 11 residues in the CDR3. From germline, CDR1 is MDHEN and CDR2 SYDVKM.